The 14 T cell receptor beta chains reported below all come from one sample, sequenced in a study of T cell repertoires in cytomegalovirus infection. These TCRs' antigens remain unknown. TCRdb passed the reads through MiXCR, listing each CDR3 protein once. The sample holds some 500,000 distinct CDR3 sequences, 25% to 35% seen once. Sequencing was performed on cultured PBMCs, taken from culture after CMV antigen stimulation. The receptors originated from a human donor in good health (CMV status not recorded). Some clones in this sample may be carry-over from other donors' samples.

The rearrangement links TRBV2 to TRBJ2-3; 7 bases align to TRBD2. This CDR3 spans 14 amino acids. J gave up 10 bases and V 0 bases, and 7 bases lay outside the gene matches. CDR1 is SNHLY and CDR2 is FYNNEI in the germline V gene. The CDR3 sequence is CASSEALRGGAQYF. CDR3 nucleotide sequence: TGTGCCAGCAGTGAAGCGCTTCGGGGAGGGGCGCAGTATTTT.

J is TRBJ2-7 and V is TRBV7-3; a weak D match, TRBD1 (6 bases). Per the germline V gene, CDR1 is SGHTA and CDR2 is FQGTGA. The CDR3 runs to 13 residues. V was cut by 4 bases and J by 6 bases, with 13 bases left in between. CDR3 sequence reads: CASSSGAFGEQYF. The CDR3 region has the DNA TGTGCCAGCAGCTCAGGGGCTTTCGGCGAGCAGTACTTC.

This clonotype was recorded many times. The chain combines TRBV7-2 with TRBJ2-3; 10 bases agree with TRBD2. Germline V gene data show CDR1 as SGHTA and CDR2 as FQGNSA. With V trimmed by 2 bases and J by 4 bases, 9 bases remained unmatched. The CDR3 is 17 residues long. The CDR3 sequence: CASSLRASGSPADTQYF. Written as DNA, the CDR3 is TGTGCCAGCAGCTTAAGGGCTAGCGGGAGCCCGGCAGATACGCAGTATTTT.

J is TRBJ1-1 and V is TRBV28; no reliable D call. Trimming shortened V by 7 bases and J by 2 bases, and 11 bases separated the two germline ends. This CDR3 contains 13 residues. From germline, CDR1 is MDHEN and CDR2 SYDVKM. This CDR3 reads CASTKIANTEAFF. The CDR3 region has the DNA TGTGCCAGCACCAAGATAGCTAACACTGAAGCTTTCTTT.

This clonotype was recorded at least ten times. The chain combines TRBV6-1 with TRBJ2-5; possibly TRBD2 for D (6 bases). The CDR3 has 15 amino acids. Trimming cost V 4 bases and J 7 bases, with 19 bases left between them. CDR1 is MNHNS, CDR2 SASEGT, per germline. The CDR3 loop is CASSGGTAGRATQYF. Written as DNA, the CDR3 is TGTGCCAGCAGTGGAGGGACTGCCGGTCGGGCGACCCAGTACTTC.

This clonotype has only a few counts. This sequence joins TRBV14 and TRBJ2-1; D not certain. Germline V gene data show CDR1 as SGHDN and CDR2 as FVKESK. The V gene lost 3 bases and the J gene lost 9 bases, with 6 bases spanning the gap. This CDR3 has 11 residues. CDR3 region: CASSHRAEQFF. The CDR3 DNA reads TGTGCCAGCAGCCACCGTGCTGAGCAGTTCTTC.

This clonotype has just a few counts. This chain links TRBV7-2 with TRBJ2-3; 7 bases align to TRBD1. The V segment lost 5 bases and the J segment 4 bases; nucleotides outside the gene matches: 6. Germline CDR1 reads SGHTA; CDR2 reads FQGNSA. The CDR3 has 14 amino acids. Here the CDR3 reads CASSPRQGPDTQYF. CDR3 nucleotide sequence: TGTGCCAGCAGCCCCCGACAGGGTCCAGATACGCAGTATTTT.

This clonotype showed up just a few times. The chain employs TRBV19 and TRBJ1-2; perhaps TRBD1 as D (6 bases). The V end was cut by 5 bases, the J end by 5 bases, with 21 bases between. CDR3 length: 16 residues. Looked up from germline, CDR1 is LNHDA and CDR2 is SQIVND (reference sequence). CDR3 protein: CASSPVLGTTYYGYTF. The CDR3 DNA reads TGTGCCAGTAGTCCCGTCCTCGGGACAACTTATTATGGCTACACCTTC.

This clonotype was detected ten times or more. The V call is TRBV7-2, the J call TRBJ2-4; no clear D gene. V was cut by 5 bases and J by 9 bases, with 14 bases left in between. The CDR3 totals 13 residues. CDR1 and CDR2 from the germline V gene are SGHTA and FQGNSA. The CDR3 DNA follows: TGTGCCAGCAGCAAAAGGTCGACAAGCATTCAGTACTTC. Amino acid sequence: CASSKRSTSIQYF.

The chain combines TRBV4-1 with TRBJ2-4, with D perhaps TRBD2 (5 bases). Between the trimmed V and J ends, which lost 0 bases and 2 bases, there was a span of 8 bases. Germline V lookup: CDR1 MGHRA, CDR2 YSYEKL. This CDR3 region has 15 residues. Here the CDR3 DNA reads TGCGCCAGCAGCCAAGAAGGGAGATCCAAAAACATTCAGTACTTC. Residues: CASSQEGRSKNIQYF.

The rearrangement uses TRBV19 and TRBJ1-1; 7 bases line up with TRBD1. Unmatched junction bases numbered 6, after V lost 3 bases and J lost 5 bases. This CDR3 is 14 amino acids long. Germline CDR1 LNHDA, CDR2 SQIVND (reference sequence). In DNA form, the CDR3 reads TGTGCCAGTAGTATGGGGACAGTGGAGACTGAAGCTTTCTTT. It yields the protein CASSMGTVETEAFF.

As regards this clonotype: This may be a read error: a much more frequent sequence differs by one nucleotide. A read error is likely, as this CDR3 ends without the conserved phenylalanine or tryptophan. The genes are TRBV19 and TRBJ2-3, with 9 bases that match TRBD2. Germline V gene lookup returns CDR1 LNHDA and CDR2 SQIVND (reference sequence). The CDR3 runs 16 residues. The trim removed 3 bases at V and 7 bases at J, leaving 11 bases unmatched. The CDR3 sequence is CASSISPAGGGNTQYV. CDR3 coding DNA: TGTGCCAGTAGTATTTCCCCAGCGGGAGGTGGAAATACGCAGTATGTT.

The count of this clonotype is one. The chain is built from TRBV12-3 or TRBV12-4 and TRBJ2-1, with 9 bases aligning to TRBD2. The V and J ends lost 5 bases and 6 bases, in that order; junction bases with no gene match: 8. The CDR3 length is 15 residues. The DNA for the CDR3 is TGTGCCAGCAGTCCCCAGGGACTAGCAGGCAATGAGCAGTTCTTC. This encodes CASSPQGLAGNEQFF.

The chain employs TRBV15 and TRBJ2-7; TRBD2 matches at 12 bases. The germline CDR1 and CDR2 sequences are LNHNV and YYDKDF (reference sequence). V gave up 6 bases and J gave up 4 bases; unmatched junction bases: 7. This CDR3 spans 15 amino acids. CDR3 nucleotides: TGTGCCACCAGGGAGACTAGCGGGAGCCTTTACGAGCAGTACTTC. As protein: CATRETSGSLYEQYF.